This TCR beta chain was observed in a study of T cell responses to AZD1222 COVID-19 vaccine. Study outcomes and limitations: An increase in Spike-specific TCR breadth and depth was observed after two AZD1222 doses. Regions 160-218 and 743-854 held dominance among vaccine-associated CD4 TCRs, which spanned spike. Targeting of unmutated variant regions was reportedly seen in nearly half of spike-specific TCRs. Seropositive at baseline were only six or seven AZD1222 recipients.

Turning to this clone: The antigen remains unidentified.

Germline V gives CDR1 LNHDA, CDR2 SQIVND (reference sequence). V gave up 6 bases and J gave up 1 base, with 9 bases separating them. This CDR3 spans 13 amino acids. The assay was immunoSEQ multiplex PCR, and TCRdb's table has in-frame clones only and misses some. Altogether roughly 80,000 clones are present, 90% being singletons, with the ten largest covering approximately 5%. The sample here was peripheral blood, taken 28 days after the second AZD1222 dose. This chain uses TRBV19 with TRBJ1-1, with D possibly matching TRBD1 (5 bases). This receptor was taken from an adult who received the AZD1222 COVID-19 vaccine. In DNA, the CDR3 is TGTGCCAGTAGGAGGACACCGAACACTGAAGCTTTCTTT. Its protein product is CASRRTPNTEAFF. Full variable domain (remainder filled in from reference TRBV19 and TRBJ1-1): DGGITQSPKYLFRKEGQNVTLSCEQNLNHDAMYWYRQDPGQGLRLIYYSQIVNDFQKGDIAEGYSVSREKKESFPLTVTSAQKNPTAFYLCASRRTPNTEAFFGQGTRLTVV.